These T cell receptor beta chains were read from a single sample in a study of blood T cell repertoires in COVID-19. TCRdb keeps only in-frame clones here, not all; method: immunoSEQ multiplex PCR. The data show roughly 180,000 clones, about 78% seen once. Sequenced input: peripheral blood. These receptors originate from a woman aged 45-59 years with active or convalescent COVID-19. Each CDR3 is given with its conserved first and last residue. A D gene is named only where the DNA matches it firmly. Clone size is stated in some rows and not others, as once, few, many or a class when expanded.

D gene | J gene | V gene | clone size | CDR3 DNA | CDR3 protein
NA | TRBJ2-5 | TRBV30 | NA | TGTGCCTGGCGGGCTAGCGCAGAGACCCAGTACTTC | CAWRASAETQYF
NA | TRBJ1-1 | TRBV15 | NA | TGTGCCACCAGCAGAGACCCCCCGGGGGTCCTGATGAACACTGAAGCTTTCTTT | CATSRDPPGVLMNTEAFF
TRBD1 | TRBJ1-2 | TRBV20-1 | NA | TGCAGTGCTAGTGGGGACAGGGTCCCCACCTTC | CSASGDRVPTF
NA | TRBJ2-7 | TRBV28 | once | TGTGCCAGCAGTTCCCGGGGGAGGAGCTCCTACGAGCAGTACTTC | CASSSRGRSSYEQYF
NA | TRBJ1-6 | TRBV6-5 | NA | TGTGCCAGCAGTTACTCGATAATAGAGCCTGCCTCACCCCTCCACTTT | CASSYSIIEPASPLHF
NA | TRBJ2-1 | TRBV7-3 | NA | TGTGCCAGCAGCTCGGACCGGGAGTCTGCAGGCAATGAGCAGTTCTTC | CASSSDRESAGNEQFF
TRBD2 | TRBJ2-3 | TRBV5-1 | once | TGCGCCAGCAGCCGGGGGGGCCGGGGCACAGATACGCAGTATTTT | CASSRGGRGTDTQYF
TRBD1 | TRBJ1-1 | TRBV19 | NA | TGTGCCAGTAGTAAACGACAGGGCACCATGAACACTGAAGCTTTCTTT | CASSKRQGTMNTEAFF
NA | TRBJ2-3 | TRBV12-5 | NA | TGTGCTAGTGGTTTGGGAACCGTCGGCGGAACAGATACGCAGTATTTT | CASGLGTVGGTDTQYF
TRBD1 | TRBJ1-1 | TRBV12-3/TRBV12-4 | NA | TGTGCCAGCAGTCCAGGGGGCACTGAAGCTTTCTTT | CASSPGGTEAFF
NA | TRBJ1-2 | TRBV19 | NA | TGTGCCAGTAGTATACGGGAGCAGGGCGGAGGCTACACCTTC | CASSIREQGGGYTF
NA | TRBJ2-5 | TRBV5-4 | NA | TGTGCCAGCAGCCCCGCTCTAGCACTTGAGACCCAGTACTTC | CASSPALALETQYF
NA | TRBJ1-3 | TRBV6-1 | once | TGTGCCAGCAGTGAATCGTCTGGAAACACCATATATTTT | CASSESSGNTIYF
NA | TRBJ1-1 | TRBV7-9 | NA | TGTGCCAGCAGCTTAGGTCAGGGCACTGAAGCTTTCTTT | CASSLGQGTEAFF
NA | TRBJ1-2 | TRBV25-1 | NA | TGTGCCAGCAGGGGGGGGCCTTCCAACTATGGCTACACCTTC | CASRGGPSNYGYTF
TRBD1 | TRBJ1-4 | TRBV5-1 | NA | TGCGCCAGCAGTCGGAAGGGGGCTGATGAAAAACTGTTTTTT | CASSRKGADEKLFF
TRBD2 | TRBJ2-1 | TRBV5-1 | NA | TGCGCCAGCAGCTTGAATCCTAGCGGGACCAGCTCCTACAATGAGCAGTTCTTC | CASSLNPSGTSSYNEQFF
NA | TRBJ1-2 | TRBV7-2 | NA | TGTGCCAGCAGCTTAGGTACACAGGGACCGGGTGAGGGCTACACCTTC | CASSLGTQGPGEGYTF
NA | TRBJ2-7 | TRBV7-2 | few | TGTGCCAGCAGCTTAGCGAGTCCTCTCGAGCAGTACTTC | CASSLASPLEQYF
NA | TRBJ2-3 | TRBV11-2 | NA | TGTGCCAGCAGCTTGAGCCGTGGGGGGATAGTGGCAGATACGCAGTATTTT | CASSLSRGGIVADTQYF
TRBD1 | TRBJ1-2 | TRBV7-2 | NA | TGTGCCAGCAGCCCTGGGGTAGGGGGCTATGGCTATGGCTACACCTTC | CASSPGVGGYGYGYTF
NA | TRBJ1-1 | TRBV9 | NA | TGTGCCAGCAGCACCAGTAGGGGGGGTGGAGTAATGAACACTGAAGCTTTCTTT | CASSTSRGGGVMNTEAFF
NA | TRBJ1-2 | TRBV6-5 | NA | TGTGCCAGCAGTTACTCGGAGGGTGCCCTCTATGTCTACACCTTC | CASSYSEGALYVYTF
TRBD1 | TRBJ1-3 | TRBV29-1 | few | TGCAGCGCCGAGACAGGGCAAGCTGGAAACACCATATATTTT | CSAETGQAGNTIYF
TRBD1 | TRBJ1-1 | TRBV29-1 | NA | TGCAGCGTGCCGACAGGGGGCGTCACTGAAGCTTTCTTT | CSVPTGGVTEAFF
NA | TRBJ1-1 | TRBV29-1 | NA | TGCAGCGCCACCACGGCAGGGCTGGCTGAAGCTTTCTTT | CSATTAGLAEAFF
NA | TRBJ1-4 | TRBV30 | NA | TGTGCCTGGGAGCAGGGACAAAAAGAAAAACTGTTTTTT | CAWEQGQKEKLFF
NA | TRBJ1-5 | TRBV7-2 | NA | TGTGCCAGCAGCTTAGATGGCGGGACTTTGAAGCCCCAGCATTTT | CASSLDGGTLKPQHF
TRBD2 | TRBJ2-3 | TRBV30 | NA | TGTGCCTGGGATGCCCCGGGGGGGACGCAGTATTTT | CAWDAPGGTQYF
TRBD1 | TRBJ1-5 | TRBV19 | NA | TGTGCCAGTAGTATCCAACAGGGGGCTAGCAATCAGCCCCAGCATTTT | CASSIQQGASNQPQHF
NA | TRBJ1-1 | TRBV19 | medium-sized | TGTGCCAGTAGTATTGGACTAAGCACTGAAGCTTTCTTT | CASSIGLSTEAFF